The source of this TCR beta chain is a study of CXCR3-negative and CXCR3-positive naive CD8 T cells. Libraries were UMI-labeled 5' RACE TRB cDNA. TCRdb reprocessed the 5' RACE reads, keeping one entry per CDR3 protein, no DNA. Its table lists 45,000 or so distinct CDR3 sequences. The germline CDR1 and CDR2 sequences are SEHNR and FQNEAQ (reference sequence). The CDR3 is 14 amino acids. The sequence came from a human donor in good health. Some clones in this sample may be carry-over from other donors' samples. Material for sequencing was memory CD8+ T cells from blood. The J gene is TRBJ2-7, the V gene TRBV7-9; TCRdb lists TRBD1, though no DNA is available to test this call. CDR3 residues: CASSFGGEGYEQYF.